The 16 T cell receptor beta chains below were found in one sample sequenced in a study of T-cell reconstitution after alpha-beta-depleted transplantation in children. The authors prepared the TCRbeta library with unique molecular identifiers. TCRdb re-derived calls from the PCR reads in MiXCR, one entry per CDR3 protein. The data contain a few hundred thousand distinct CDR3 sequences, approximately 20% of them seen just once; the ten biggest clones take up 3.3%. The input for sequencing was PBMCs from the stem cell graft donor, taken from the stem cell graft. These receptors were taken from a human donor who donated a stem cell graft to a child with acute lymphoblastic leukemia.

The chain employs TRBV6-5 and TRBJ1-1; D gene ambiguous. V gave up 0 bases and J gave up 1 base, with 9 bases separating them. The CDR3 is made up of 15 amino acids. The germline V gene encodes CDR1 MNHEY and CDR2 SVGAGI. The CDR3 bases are TGTGCCAGCAGTTACTCGCCCGGATCGAACACTGAAGCTTTCTTT. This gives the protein CASSYSPGSNTEAFF.

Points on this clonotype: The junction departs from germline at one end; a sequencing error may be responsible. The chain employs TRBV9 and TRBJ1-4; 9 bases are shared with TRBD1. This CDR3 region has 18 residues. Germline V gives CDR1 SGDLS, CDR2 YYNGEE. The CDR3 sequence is CASSAGTGSLATNETLFF. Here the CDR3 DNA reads TGTGCCAGCAGCGCCGGGACAGGGTCGTTGGCAACTAATGAAACACTGTTTTTT.

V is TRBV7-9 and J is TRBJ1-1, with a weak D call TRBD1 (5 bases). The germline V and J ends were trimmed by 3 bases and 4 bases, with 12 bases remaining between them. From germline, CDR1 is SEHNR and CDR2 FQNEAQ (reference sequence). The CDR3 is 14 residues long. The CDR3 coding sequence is TGTGCCAGCAGCTTCACGCCCCAGGGCACTGAAGCTTTCTTT. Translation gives CASSFTPQGTEAFF.

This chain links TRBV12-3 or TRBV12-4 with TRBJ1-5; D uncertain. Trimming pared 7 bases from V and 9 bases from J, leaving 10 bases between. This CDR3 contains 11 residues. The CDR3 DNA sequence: TGTGCCAGCACAGCCGGCGGGCCCCAGCATTTT. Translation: CASTAGGPQHF.

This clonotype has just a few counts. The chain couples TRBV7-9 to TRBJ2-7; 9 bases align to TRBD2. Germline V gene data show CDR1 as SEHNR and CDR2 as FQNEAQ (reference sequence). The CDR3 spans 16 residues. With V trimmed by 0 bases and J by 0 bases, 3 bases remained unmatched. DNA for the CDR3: TGTGCCAGCAGCTTAGCTCCGGGACTAGCCTCCTACGAGCAGTACTTC. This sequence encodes CASSLAPGLASYEQYF.

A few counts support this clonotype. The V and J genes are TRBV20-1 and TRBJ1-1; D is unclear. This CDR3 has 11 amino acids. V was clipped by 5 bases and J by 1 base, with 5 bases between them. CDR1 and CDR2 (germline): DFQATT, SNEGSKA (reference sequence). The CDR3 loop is CSAPPNTEAFF. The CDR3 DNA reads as TGCAGTGCTCCACCGAACACTGAAGCTTTCTTT.

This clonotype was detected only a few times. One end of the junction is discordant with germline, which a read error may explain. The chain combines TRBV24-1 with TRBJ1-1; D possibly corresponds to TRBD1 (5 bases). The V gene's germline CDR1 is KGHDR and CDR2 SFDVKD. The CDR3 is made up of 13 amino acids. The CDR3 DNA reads TGTGCCACCAGTGATTTCCCCGACAGCCACTTCTCCTTT. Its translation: CATSDFPDSHFSF.

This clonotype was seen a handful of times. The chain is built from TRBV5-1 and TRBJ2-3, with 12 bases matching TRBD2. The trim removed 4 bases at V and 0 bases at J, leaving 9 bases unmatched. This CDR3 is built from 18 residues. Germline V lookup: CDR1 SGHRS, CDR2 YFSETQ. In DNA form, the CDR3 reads TGCGCCAGCAGCCCAAACGGACTAGCGGGAATCAGCACAGATACGCAGTATTTT. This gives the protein CASSPNGLAGISTDTQYF.

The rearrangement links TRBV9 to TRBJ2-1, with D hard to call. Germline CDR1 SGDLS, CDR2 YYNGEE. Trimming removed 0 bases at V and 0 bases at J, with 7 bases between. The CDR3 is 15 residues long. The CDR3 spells CASSVGMSSYNEQFF. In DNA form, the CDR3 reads TGTGCCAGCAGCGTAGGGATGAGCTCCTACAATGAGCAGTTCTTC. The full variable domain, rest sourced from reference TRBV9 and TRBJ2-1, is DSGVTQTPKHLITATGQRVTLRCSPRSGDLSVYWYQQSLDQGLQFLIQYYNGEERAKGNILERFSAQQFPDLHSELNLSSLELGDSALYFCASSVGMSSYNEQFFGPGTRLTVL.

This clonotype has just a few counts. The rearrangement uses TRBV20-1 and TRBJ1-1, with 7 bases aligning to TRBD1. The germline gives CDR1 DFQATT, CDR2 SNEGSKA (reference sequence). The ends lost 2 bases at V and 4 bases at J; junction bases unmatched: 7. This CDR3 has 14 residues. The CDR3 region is CSARPDRVLTEAFF. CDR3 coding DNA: TGCAGTGCTAGACCTGACAGGGTGCTCACTGAAGCTTTCTTT.

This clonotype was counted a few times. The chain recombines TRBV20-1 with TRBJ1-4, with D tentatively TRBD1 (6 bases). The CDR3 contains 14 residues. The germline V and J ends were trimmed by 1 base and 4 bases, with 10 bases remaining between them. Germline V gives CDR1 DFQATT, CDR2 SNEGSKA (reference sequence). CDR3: CSARAGQFNEKLFF. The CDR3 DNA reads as TGCAGTGCTAGAGCGGGACAATTTAATGAAAAACTGTTTTTT.

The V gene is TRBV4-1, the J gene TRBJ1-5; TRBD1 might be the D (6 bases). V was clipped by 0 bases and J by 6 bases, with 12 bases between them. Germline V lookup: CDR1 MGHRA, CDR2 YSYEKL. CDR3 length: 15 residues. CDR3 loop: CASSQEVGALQPQHF. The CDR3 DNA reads TGCGCCAGCAGCCAAGAGGTGGGGGCCCTTCAGCCCCAGCATTTT.

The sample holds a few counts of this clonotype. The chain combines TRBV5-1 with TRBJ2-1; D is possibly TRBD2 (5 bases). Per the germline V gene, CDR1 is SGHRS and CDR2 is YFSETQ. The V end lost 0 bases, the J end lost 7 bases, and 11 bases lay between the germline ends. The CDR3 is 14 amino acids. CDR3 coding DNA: TGCGCCAGCAGCTTGGCCGTGACTACGAATGAGCAGTTCTTC. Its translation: CASSLAVTTNEQFF.

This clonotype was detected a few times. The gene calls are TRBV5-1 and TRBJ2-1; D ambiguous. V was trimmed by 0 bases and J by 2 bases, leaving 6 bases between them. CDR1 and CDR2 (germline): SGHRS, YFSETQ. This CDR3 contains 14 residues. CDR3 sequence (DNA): TGCGCCAGCAGCTTGGAGGATACCTACAATGAGCAGTTCTTC. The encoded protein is CASSLEDTYNEQFF.

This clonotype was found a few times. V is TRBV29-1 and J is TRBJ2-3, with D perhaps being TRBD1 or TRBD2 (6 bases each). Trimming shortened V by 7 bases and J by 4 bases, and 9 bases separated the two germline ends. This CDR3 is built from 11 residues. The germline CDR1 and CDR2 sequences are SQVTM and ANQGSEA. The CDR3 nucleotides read TGCAGCGCACGGGGGCCAGATACGCAGTATTTT. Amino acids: CSARGPDTQYF.

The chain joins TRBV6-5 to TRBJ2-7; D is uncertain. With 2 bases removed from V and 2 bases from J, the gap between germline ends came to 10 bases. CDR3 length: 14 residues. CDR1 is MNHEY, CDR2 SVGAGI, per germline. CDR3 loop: CASSYDHRAYEQYF. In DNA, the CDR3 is TGTGCCAGCAGTTACGATCACAGAGCCTACGAGCAGTACTTC.